One sample yielded the 13 T cell receptor beta chains listed below, sequenced in a study of early T cells in non-severe SARS-CoV-2 infection (dated by TCRdb to the early 2020s). Library creation used 5' RACE. Sequenced using a NextSeq 500. TCRdb redid the processing of the public reads, applying fastp at Q25 and MiXCR, and retained in-frame beta chains. Entries that share a CDR3 protein sequence are merged under the most common genes and DNA. The sample table records tens of thousands of distinct CDR3 sequences; under 15% of these occur just once. Of the sample, around 4.5% falls within the top ten clones. The sample comprised whole blood. These receptors came from an adult who was a healthcare worker with PCR-confirmed SARS-CoV-2 infection or an uninfected control (not recorded which).

This clonotype was seen more than once but under ten times. The chain recombines TRBV5-1 with TRBJ2-7, with D hard to call. The germline gives CDR1 SGHRS, CDR2 YFSETQ. The V end was cut by 6 bases, the J end by 2 bases, with 12 bases between. The CDR3 sequence is 13 residues long. The CDR3 sequence is CASNLQGTYEQYF. The CDR3, as DNA: TGCGCCAGCAATCTTCAAGGAACCTACGAGCAGTACTTC.

This clonotype was seen many times. For the CDR3, the DNA is TGTGCCAGCAGTGTCCTCTTTGCGGGAGTCAACACCGGGGAGCTGTTTTTT. As protein: CASSVLFAGVNTGELFF. This chain connects TRBV2 to TRBJ2-2; 7 nucleotides agree with TRBD2. CDR3 length equals 17 residues. CDR1 is SNHLY and CDR2 is FYNNEI in the germline V gene. Trimming at V came to 4 bases and at J to 2 bases, leaving 10 bases not matched to a gene.

This clonotype was observed many times. V is TRBV10-2 and J is TRBJ1-5, with TRBD1 matching over 9 bases. CDR1 and CDR2 from the germline V gene are WSHSY and SAAADI. The CDR3 sequence is 15 residues long. J gave up 2 bases and V 6 bases, and 5 bases lay outside the gene matches. The CDR3 region has the DNA TGCGCCAGCAGGACAGGGGGGGCGGGCAATCAGCCCCAGCATTTT. It yields the protein CASRTGGAGNQPQHF.

A word on this clonotype: Sequence at one end of the junction differs from germline and may be a read error. V usage is TRBV6-5 and J usage is TRBJ2-7; 7 nucleotides align to TRBD1. The CDR3 runs 15 residues. Per germline, CDR1 MNHEY and CDR2 SVGAGI. For the CDR3, the DNA is TGTGCCAGCAGTCCCGAAGGGGGCCAAAGCTACGAGCAGTGCTTC. Its translation: CASSPEGGQSYEQCF.

This clonotype has only a few counts. The chain links TRBV10-3 to TRBJ1-1, with D perhaps matching TRBD1 (5 bases). Germline V gene data show CDR1 as ENHRY and CDR2 as SYGVKD. V lost 6 bases and J lost 1, with 18 bases in between. The CDR3 is 16 amino acids. The CDR3 region has the DNA TGTGCCATCAGCTCCGGAATGGGACTCGGGAACACTGAAGCTTTCTTT. Its protein product is CAISSGMGLGNTEAFF.

Only a few counts were recorded for this clonotype. This chain uses TRBV10-3 with TRBJ1-3, with D unresolved. Germline V CDR1 and CDR2: ENHRY, SYGVKD. This CDR3 is 12 amino acids long. The ends were cut back, 3 bases at V and 7 bases at J, with 7 bases in the middle. The CDR3 nucleotides read TGTGCCATCAGTGAATTCTGGAACACCATATATTTT. Encoded protein: CAISEFWNTIYF.

The rearrangement joins TRBV5-4 to TRBJ2-1; either TRBD1 or TRBD2 may supply D (5 bases each). CDR3 length: 16 amino acids. Germline V gene data show CDR1 as SGHNT and CDR2 as YYREEE (reference sequence). V lost 2 bases and J 5 bases, leaving 17 bases between the germline ends. The CDR3 nucleotides read TGTGCCAGCAGCTTTGGTCGATCCGGGACCAACAATGAGCAGTTCTTC. This translates into CASSFGRSGTNNEQFF.

This clonotype was counted many times. This chain uses TRBV2 with TRBJ2-2; D not resolved. Looked up from germline, CDR1 is SNHLY and CDR2 is FYNNEI. V was trimmed by 4 bases and J by 0 bases, leaving 9 bases between them. The CDR3 is made up of 15 amino acids. The CDR3 here is CASSAEQTNTGELFF. Here the CDR3 DNA reads TGTGCCAGCAGTGCTGAGCAGACGAACACCGGGGAGCTGTTTTTT.

This clonotype was recorded many times. This chain joins TRBV20-1 and TRBJ1-6, with D perhaps TRBD1 (6 bases). Germline V gives CDR1 DFQATT, CDR2 SNEGSKA (reference sequence). The length of the CDR3 is 16 residues. Trimming left V 2 bases short and J 1 base short, with 12 bases between. The DNA for the CDR3 is TGCAGTGCTAGAAACAGGGTGGAATCCTATAATTCACCCCTCCACTTT. Its translation is CSARNRVESYNSPLHF.

This clonotype was seen more than once but under ten times. The chain couples TRBV6-5 to TRBJ2-3; TRBD2 matches at 12 bases. This CDR3 comprises 14 residues. The junction had 5 bases not matched to a gene; V was cut back by 7 bases and J by 6 bases. CDR1 and CDR2 (germline): MNHEY, SVGAGI. Here the CDR3 reads CASTTSGGWDTQYF. As DNA, the CDR3 is TGTGCCAGCACGACTAGCGGGGGTTGGGATACGCAGTATTTT.

Ten or more counts support this clonotype. The genes are TRBV5-4 and TRBJ2-1; 8 nucleotides line up with TRBD1. This CDR3 is built from 16 residues. The V and J ends lost 0 bases and 10 bases, in that order; junction bases with no gene match: 12. Germline loops: CDR1 SGHNT, CDR2 YYREEE (reference sequence). Here the CDR3 DNA reads TGTGCCAGCAGCTTGGAGGGGCAGACAGGGGCTCGGGAGCAGTTCTTC. Its translation is CASSLEGQTGAREQFF.

The chain combines TRBV10-2 with TRBJ1-6; D is perhaps TRBD1 (5 bases). Trimming cost V 0 bases and J 5 bases, with 14 bases left between them. CDR3 length: 17 residues. Germline V gives CDR1 WSHSY, CDR2 SAAADI. The CDR3 region has the DNA TGCGCCAGCAGTGAGTCGGAGGGGATACTGAATAATTCACCCCTCCACTTT. Translation gives CASSESEGILNNSPLHF.

This clonotype appeared a few times. The V and J genes are TRBV7-2 and TRBJ2-3; 8 positions match TRBD2. CDR3 length: 15 residues. V gave up 5 bases and J gave up 0 bases; unmatched junction bases: 4. The germline V gene has CDR1 SGHTA and CDR2 FQGNSA. DNA of the CDR3: TGTGCCAGCAGCCCGGGGGGGCCCAGCACAGATACGCAGTATTTT. This translates into CASSPGGPSTDTQYF.